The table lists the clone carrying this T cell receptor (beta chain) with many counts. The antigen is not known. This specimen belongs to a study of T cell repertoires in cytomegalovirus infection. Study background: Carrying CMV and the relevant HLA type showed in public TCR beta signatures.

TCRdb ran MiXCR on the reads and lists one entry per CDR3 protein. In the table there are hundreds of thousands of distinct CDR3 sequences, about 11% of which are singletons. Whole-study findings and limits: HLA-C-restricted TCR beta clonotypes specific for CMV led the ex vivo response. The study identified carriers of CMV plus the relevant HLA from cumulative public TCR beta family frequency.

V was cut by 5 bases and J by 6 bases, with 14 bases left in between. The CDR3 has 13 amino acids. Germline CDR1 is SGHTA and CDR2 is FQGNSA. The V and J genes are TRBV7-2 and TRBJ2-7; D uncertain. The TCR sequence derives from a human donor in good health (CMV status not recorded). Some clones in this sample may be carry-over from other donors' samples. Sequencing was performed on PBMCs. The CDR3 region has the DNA TGTGCCAGCAGCCGACTTGTGGTGGGCGAGCAGTACTTC. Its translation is CASSRLVVGEQYF.